Following are 3 T cell receptor beta chains from one sample sequenced in a study of response to subunit inactivated influenza vaccine. TCRdb reprocessed the RT-PCR reads via MiXCR and lists one record per CDR3 protein. The table records about 650,000 distinct CDR3 sequences, around 15% of them present only once. The starting material was PBMCs from blood, obtained approximately 15 days before vaccination. All receptors derive from a man aged 45 to 65 who received an inactivated influenza vaccine.

This clonotype was picked up many times. The gene calls are TRBV11-2 and TRBJ2-7, with D maybe TRBD1 (6 bases). The CDR3 runs to 13 residues. CDR1 SGHAT and CDR2 FQNNGV come from the germline V gene. Trimming left V 5 bases short and J 3 bases short, with 11 bases between. The CDR3 DNA reads TGTGCCAGCAGCAAACAGGGAAACTACGAGCAGTACTTC. It is translated as CASSKQGNYEQYF.

Many counts were recorded for this clonotype. V usage is TRBV11-2 and J usage is TRBJ2-3; 12 bases align to TRBD2. The germline V gene has CDR1 SGHAT and CDR2 FQNNGV. This CDR3 has 18 amino acids. Trimming removed 1 base from V and 3 bases from J; junction bases left unmatched: 8. This CDR3 is CASSLVVTSGRLTDTQYF. In nucleotides, the CDR3 is TGTGCCAGCAGCTTAGTAGTTACTAGCGGGAGGCTTACAGATACGCAGTATTTT.

In its sample, this clonotype was seen a few times. This chain joins TRBV29-1 and TRBJ2-7, with 9 bases that match TRBD1. The CDR3 extends over 12 amino acids. Germline CDR1 and CDR2: SQVTM and ANQGSEA. V dropped 6 bases and J dropped 6; count of bases not matched to a gene: 6. The CDR3 spells CSVEEQGAEQYF. Written as DNA, the CDR3 is TGCAGCGTCGAGGAACAGGGGGCCGAGCAGTACTTC.